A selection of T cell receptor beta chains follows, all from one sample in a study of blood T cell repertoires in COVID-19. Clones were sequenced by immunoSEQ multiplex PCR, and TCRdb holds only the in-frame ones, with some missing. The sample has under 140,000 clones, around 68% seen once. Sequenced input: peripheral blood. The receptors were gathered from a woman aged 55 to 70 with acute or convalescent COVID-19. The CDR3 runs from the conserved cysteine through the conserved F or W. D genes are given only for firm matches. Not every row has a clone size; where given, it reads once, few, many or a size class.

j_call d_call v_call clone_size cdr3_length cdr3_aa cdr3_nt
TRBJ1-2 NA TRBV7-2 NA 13 CASSLSRNYGYTF TGTGCCAGCAGCTTAAGTCGGAACTATGGCTACACCTTC
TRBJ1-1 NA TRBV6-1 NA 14 CASSEGWGRGEAFF TGTGCCAGCAGTGAAGGTTGGGGGCGCGGTGAAGCTTTCTTT
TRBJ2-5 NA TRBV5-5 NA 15 CASRKSQGLKETQYF TGTGCCAGCAGGAAATCCCAGGGACTCAAAGAGACCCAGTACTTC
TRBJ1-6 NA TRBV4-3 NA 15 CASSQFDGANSPLHF TGCGCCAGCAGCCAGTTCGACGGAGCCAATTCACCCCTCCACTTT
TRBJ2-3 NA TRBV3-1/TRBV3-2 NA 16 CASSQRGGGPQDTQYF TGTGCCAGCAGCCAGCGCGGCGGGGGCCCTCAAGATACGCAGTATTTT
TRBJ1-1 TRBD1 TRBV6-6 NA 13 CASSSGQGAKAFF TGTGCCAGCAGCTCGGGACAGGGCGCTAAAGCTTTCTTT
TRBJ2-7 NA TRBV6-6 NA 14 CASTYRDLGFEQYF TGTGCCAGCACGTACCGGGACTTAGGGTTCGAGCAGTACTTC
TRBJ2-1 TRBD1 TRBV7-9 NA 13 CASSLGGQNEQFF TGTGCCAGCAGCTTAGGGGGACAGAATGAGCAGTTCTTC
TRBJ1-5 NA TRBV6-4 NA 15 CASSRTADSNQPQHF TGTGCCAGCAGCCGGACAGCCGATAGCAATCAGCCCCAGCATTTT
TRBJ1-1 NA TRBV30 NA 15 CAWSLKRGSSTEAFF TGTGCCTGGAGTCTAAAGCGGGGGAGCAGCACTGAAGCTTTCTTT
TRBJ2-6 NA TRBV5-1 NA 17 CASSLANRNSGANVLTF TGCGCCAGCAGCTTGGCTAACAGGAACTCTGGGGCCAACGTCCTGACTTTC
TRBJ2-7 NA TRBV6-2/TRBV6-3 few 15 CASSSWEVLAYEQYF TGTGCCAGCAGTTCCTGGGAGGTCCTAGCCTACGAGCAGTACTTC
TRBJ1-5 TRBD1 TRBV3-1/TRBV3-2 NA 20 CASSHSVSTGQGVPGQPQHF TGTGCCAGCAGCCACAGCGTCTCCACGGGACAGGGGGTCCCGGGGCAGCCCCAGCATTTT
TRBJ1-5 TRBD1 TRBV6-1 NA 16 CASSDRNRGSWQPQHF TGTGCCAGCAGTGATCGGAACAGGGGGAGCTGGCAGCCCCAGCATTTT
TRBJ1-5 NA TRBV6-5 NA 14 CASSKVPGDQPQHF TGTGCCAGCAGCAAAGTCCCCGGGGATCAGCCCCAGCATTTT
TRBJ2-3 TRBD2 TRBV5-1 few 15 CASSHSGGASDTQYF TGCGCCAGCAGTCATAGCGGGGGGGCTTCAGATACGCAGTATTTT
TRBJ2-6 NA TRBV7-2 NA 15 CASSFGHSGANVLTF TGTGCCAGCAGCTTTGGCCATTCCGGGGCCAACGTCCTGACTTTC
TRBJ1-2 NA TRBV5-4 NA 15 CASRHMGREGDGYTF TGTGCCAGCAGACACATGGGGAGGGAGGGAGATGGCTACACCTTC
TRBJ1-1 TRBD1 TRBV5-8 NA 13 CASSWDRNTEAFF TGTGCCAGCAGCTGGGACAGGAACACTGAAGCTTTCTTT
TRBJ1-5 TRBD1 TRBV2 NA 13 CASSGIQGKPQHF TGTGCCAGCAGTGGCATACAGGGGAAACCCCAGCATTTT
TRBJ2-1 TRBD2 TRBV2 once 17 CASRDPTSGGRYNEQFF TGTGCCAGCAGGGATCCGACTAGCGGGGGGCGTTACAATGAGCAGTTCTTC
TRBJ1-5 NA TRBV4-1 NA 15 CASSPLGQGSQPQHF TGCGCCAGCAGCCCGCTGGGGCAGGGAAGTCAGCCCCAGCATTTT
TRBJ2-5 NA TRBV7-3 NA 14 CASSPRAAQETQYF TGTGCCAGCAGCCCCAGGGCAGCCCAAGAGACCCAGTACTTC
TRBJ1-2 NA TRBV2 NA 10 CASSQGGYTF TGTGCCAGCAGTCAGGGTGGCTACACCTTC
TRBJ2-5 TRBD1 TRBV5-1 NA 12 CAGPGQQETQYF TGCGCCGGTCCGGGACAGCAAGAGACCCAGTACTTC
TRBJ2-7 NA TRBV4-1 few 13 CASSLSDYGEQYF TGCGCCAGCAGCCTGTCGGACTATGGGGAGCAGTACTTC
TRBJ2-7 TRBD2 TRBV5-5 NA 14 CASRPGLTTYEQYF TGTGCCAGCAGACCGGGACTAACAACCTACGAGCAGTACTTC
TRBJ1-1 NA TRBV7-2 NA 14 CASSFIRAGTEAFF TGTGCCAGCAGCTTCATCAGGGCCGGCACTGAAGCTTTCTTT
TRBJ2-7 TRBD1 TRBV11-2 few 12 CASSWDSYEQYF TGTGCCAGCAGCTGGGACAGCTACGAGCAGTACTTC
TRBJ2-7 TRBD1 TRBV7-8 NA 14 CASSLAGQTYEQYF TGTGCCAGCAGCTTAGCGGGACAGACCTACGAGCAGTACTTC
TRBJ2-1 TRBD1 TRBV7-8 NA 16 CASSLGGTGGYNEQFF TGTGCCAGCAGCTTAGGGGGGACAGGGGGCTACAATGAGCAGTTCTTC
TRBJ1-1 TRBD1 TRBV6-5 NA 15 CASREAQGGNTEAFF TGTGCCAGCAGGGAGGCACAGGGGGGGAACACTGAAGCTTTCTTT
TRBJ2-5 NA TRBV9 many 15 CASSVAGASPETQYF TGTGCCAGCAGCGTAGCTGGAGCTTCCCCAGAGACCCAGTACTTC
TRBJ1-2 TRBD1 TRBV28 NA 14 CASFMQGVFYGYTF TGTGCCAGCTTTATGCAGGGGGTGTTCTATGGCTACACCTTC
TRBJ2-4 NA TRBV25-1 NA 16 CASSDSGGSGKNIQYF TGTGCCAGCAGTGATTCAGGAGGGTCAGGGAAAAACATTCAGTACTTC
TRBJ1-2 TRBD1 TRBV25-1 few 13 CASSSGQGYGYTF TGTGCCAGCAGTAGCGGACAGGGCTATGGCTACACCTTC
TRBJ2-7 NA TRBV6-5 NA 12 CASSKQGYEQYF TGTGCCAGCAGTAAACAGGGCTACGAGCAGTACTTC
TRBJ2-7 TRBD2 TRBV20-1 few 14 CSASHNAGDYEQYF TGCAGTGCTAGTCACAACGCGGGAGACTACGAGCAGTACTTC
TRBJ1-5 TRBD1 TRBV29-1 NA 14 CSVSDRGQSQPQHF TGCAGCGTTTCGGACAGGGGACAGAGTCAGCCCCAGCATTTT
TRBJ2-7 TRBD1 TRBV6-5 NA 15 CASNTGQGMTYEQYF TGTGCCAGCAATACAGGACAGGGGATGACCTACGAGCAGTACTTC
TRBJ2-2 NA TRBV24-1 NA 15 CATSDYGQNTGELFF TGTGCCACCAGTGATTACGGACAGAACACCGGGGAGCTGTTTTTT
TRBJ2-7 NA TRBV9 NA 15 CASSISYRVGYEQYF TGTGCCAGCAGCATCTCCTACAGGGTGGGATACGAGCAGTACTTC
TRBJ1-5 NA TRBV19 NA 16 CASSTTNRNWNQPQHF TGTGCCAGTAGTACCACCAACAGAAATTGGAATCAGCCCCAGCATTTT
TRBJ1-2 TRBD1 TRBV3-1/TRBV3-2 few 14 CASSQVEGASGYTF TGTGCCAGCAGCCAAGTTGAGGGGGCGTCTGGCTACACCTTC
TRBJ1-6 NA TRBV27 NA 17 CASSKRGQTGYNSPLHF TGTGCCTCCAGCAAGAGGGGTCAGACAGGATATAATTCACCCCTCCACTTT
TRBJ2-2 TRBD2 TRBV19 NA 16 CASSISGAGNTGELFF TGTGCCAGTAGTATTAGCGGGGCAGGGAACACCGGGGAGCTGTTTTTT
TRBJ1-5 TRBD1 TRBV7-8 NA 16 CASSLETGFLNQPQHF TGTGCCAGCAGCTTAGAGACAGGGTTCCTTAATCAGCCCCAGCATTTT
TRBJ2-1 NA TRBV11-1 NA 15 CASSFGGLSYNEQFF TGTGCCAGCAGCTTCGGGGGGCTCTCCTACAATGAGCAGTTCTTC
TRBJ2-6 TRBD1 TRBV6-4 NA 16 CASSGQGNSGANVLTF TGTGCCAGCTCGGGACAGGGTAACTCTGGGGCCAACGTCCTGACTTTC
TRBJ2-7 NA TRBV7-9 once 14 CASSLQETVNEQYF TGTGCCAGCAGCTTACAAGAGACAGTCAACGAGCAGTACTTC
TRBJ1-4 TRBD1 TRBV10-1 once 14 CASSLGQVNEKLFF TGCGCCAGCAGCCTCGGACAGGTGAATGAAAAACTGTTTTTT